The sequence of this TCR beta chain was determined in a study of blood T cell repertoires in COVID-19. Study context: Sites across the United States, Italy and Spain contributed samples from acute and convalescent COVID-19. T cells, B-cell-depleted T cells, or PBMCs provided the cDNA or gDNA that served as material.

This CDR3 has 12 residues. With 4 bases removed from V and 7 bases from J, the gap between germline ends came to 10 bases. Original data processing: Nucleated cell counts were estimated from reference gene primer amplification. Clones were sequenced by immunoSEQ multiplex PCR, and TCRdb holds only the in-frame ones, with some missing. Clone size and the V and J calls come from that table; the DNA yielded D and trimming. The sample consists of 430,000 or so clones, about 90% of them appearing once. The chain joins TRBV12-3 or TRBV12-4 to TRBJ1-2, with D hard to call. The material sequenced was peripheral blood. The source is a man aged 18 to 30 with COVID-19, enrolled during active disease. The CDR3 sequence: CASSYGGFGYTF. For the CDR3, the DNA is TGTGCCAGCAGTTACGGCGGGTTTGGCTACACCTTC.